A selection of T cell receptor beta chains follows, all from one sample in a study of T cell responses to AZD1222 COVID-19 vaccine. Some clones are missing from TCRdb's copy, which holds only in-frame ones; the method was immunoSEQ multiplex PCR. The data show 90,000 to 120,000 clones, with approximately 90% seen just once and about 6.8% held by the top ten. Here the sequenced sample was peripheral blood, taken 28 days after the second AZD1222 dose. These receptor sequences come from an adult who received the AZD1222 COVID-19 vaccine. CDR3s include the opening cysteine and the closing phenylalanine or tryptophan. Each record gives: V gene, CDR3 protein.

TRBV2 | CASSEGRDTQYF
TRBV6-2/TRBV6-3 | CASSTFGGHSPLHF
TRBV3-1/TRBV3-2 | CASSQGVRGGLEKLFF
TRBV23-1 | CASSGQGTDTQYF
TRBV30 | CAWSGGTPGSSYNSPLHF
TRBV4-1 | CASSQSERDNEQFF
TRBV5-1 | CASSEQGNNSPLHF
TRBV5-8 | CASSPTGVGYGYTF
TRBV5-1 | CASSLGTLLGTEAFF
TRBV6-5 | CASTRYPGSGNTIYF
TRBV9 | CASSVAGGLVSDEQFF
TRBV5-3 | CARSSQGRISYEQYF
TRBV6-1 | CASSEPGQTYEQYF
TRBV28 | CASRTGTYEQYF
TRBV2 | CASSELQGNEQYF
TRBV6-5 | CASSSRVSGANVLTF
TRBV5-1 | CASSLMVTGEAYEQYF
TRBV7-8 | CASSLRTYNEQFF
TRBV18 | CASSPLKKETQYF
TRBV7-2 | CASSPTSETQYF
TRBV21-1 | CASSKRDRVLAKNIQYF
TRBV4-3 | CASSHQGALSYGYTF
TRBV18 | CASSRDRVEGETQYF
TRBV12-5 | CASGFDGTGYGYTF
TRBV2 | CASRLGVGELFF
TRBV20-1 | CSASWPAGGVQETQYF
TRBV5-6 | CASSLSQSNQPQHF
TRBV4-3 | CASSLLTGANQPQHF
TRBV12-5 | CASGQTTSGKNTGELFF
TRBV7-8 | CASSLERGNTGELFF
TRBV20-1 | CSASLSEEQYF
TRBV2 | CASGGDLSYNEQFF
TRBV29-1 | CSVAGGGDQPQHF
TRBV5-1 | CASSLSGTGHNEQFF
TRBV7-9 | CASSPTGTHEQYF
TRBV10-2 | CASRPTGGGQPQHF
TRBV27 | CASSLLAGVKDTQYF
TRBV30 | CAWGHGTASGNTIYF
TRBV23-1 | CASSRTGRTEAFF
TRBV28 | CASSDRGRGYGYTF
TRBV5-1 | CASSLAGSSGNTIYF
TRBV7-2 | CASSSASTYEQYF
TRBV6-5 | CASTLGDYSNQPQHF
TRBV11-3 | CASSFSGLAGAEQYF
TRBV5-1 | CASSSWIGAYEQYF
TRBV24-1 | CATSGESSNQPQHF
TRBV30 | CAWTSGQGVNQPQHF
TRBV30 | CAWTPSGRAKNIQYF
TRBV4-1 | CASSQGPALITDTQYF
TRBV5-1 | CASSLSTTSYEQYF
TRBV10-3 | CAISGVPEANYGYTF
TRBV11-2 | CASSISGVGAFF
TRBV28 | CASSGILRYGYTF
TRBV7-9 | CASSKGGNSGNTIYF